This T cell receptor beta chain was identified during a study of control samples from healthy donors and cancer patients. Here immunoSEQ multiplex PCR was the method, and the copy in TCRdb shows in-frame clones only, minus some. This table has 110,000 to 150,000 clones, 75% to 90% appearing once. This clone was counted only a few times. CDR1 and CDR2 from the germline V gene are SEHNR and FQNEAQ (reference sequence). J gave up 7 bases and V 7 bases, and 12 bases lay outside the gene matches. This CDR3 contains 14 residues. The sequence derives from a man aged 30 to 45 in good health. The chain employs TRBV7-9 and TRBJ1-2; 7 nucleotides align to TRBD1. The sequenced sample was blood. The chain's CDR3 is CASTQIRQGIGYTF. The CDR3 DNA sequence: TGTGCCAGCACCCAAATTCGACAGGGTATTGGCTACACCTTC.